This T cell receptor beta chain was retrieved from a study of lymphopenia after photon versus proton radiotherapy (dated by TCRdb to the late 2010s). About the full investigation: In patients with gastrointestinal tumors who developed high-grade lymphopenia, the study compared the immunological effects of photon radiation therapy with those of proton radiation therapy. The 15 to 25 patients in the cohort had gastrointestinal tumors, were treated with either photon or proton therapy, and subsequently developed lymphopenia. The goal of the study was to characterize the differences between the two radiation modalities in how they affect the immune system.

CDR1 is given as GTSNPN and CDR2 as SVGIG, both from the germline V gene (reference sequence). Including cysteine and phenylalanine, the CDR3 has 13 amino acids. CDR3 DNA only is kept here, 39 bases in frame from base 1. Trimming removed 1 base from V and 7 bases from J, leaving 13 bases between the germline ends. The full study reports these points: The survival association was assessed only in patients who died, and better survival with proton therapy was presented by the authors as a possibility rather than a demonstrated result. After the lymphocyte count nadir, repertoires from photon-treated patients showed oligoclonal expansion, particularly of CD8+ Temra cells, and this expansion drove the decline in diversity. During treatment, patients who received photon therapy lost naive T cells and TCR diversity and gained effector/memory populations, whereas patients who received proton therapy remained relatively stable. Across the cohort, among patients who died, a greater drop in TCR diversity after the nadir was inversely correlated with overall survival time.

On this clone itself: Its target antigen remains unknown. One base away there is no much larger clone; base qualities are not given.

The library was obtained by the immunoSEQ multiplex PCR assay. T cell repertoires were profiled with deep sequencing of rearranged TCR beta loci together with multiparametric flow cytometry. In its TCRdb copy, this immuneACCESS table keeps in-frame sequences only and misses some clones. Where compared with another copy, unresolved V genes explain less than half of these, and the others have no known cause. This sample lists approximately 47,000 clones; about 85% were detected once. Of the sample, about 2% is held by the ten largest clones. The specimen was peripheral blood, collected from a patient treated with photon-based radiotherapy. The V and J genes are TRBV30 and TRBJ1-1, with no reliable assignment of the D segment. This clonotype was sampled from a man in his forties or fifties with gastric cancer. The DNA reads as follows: TGTGCCTGGAGTGAGAGGGAATCAGGTGAAGCTTTCTTT. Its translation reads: CAWSERESGEAFF.